Below are 7 T cell receptor beta chains sequenced from a single sample in a study of blood T cell repertoires in COVID-19. Generated by immunoSEQ multiplex PCR, the TCRdb table keeps only in-frame clones and is missing some. There are 200,000 to 300,000 clones in the sample; 86% occur only once, and under 2.5% lies in the top ten. The sequenced sample consisted of peripheral blood. Receptors were obtained from a man between 25 and 39 years old with active or convalescent COVID-19.

The chain employs TRBV18 and TRBJ2-3, with 8 positions matching TRBD1. V shed 0 bases and J 5 bases; nucleotides not matched to a gene: 4. Germline CDR1 and CDR2: KGHSH and LQKENI. The CDR3 contains 15 residues. Written as DNA, the CDR3 is TGTGCCAGCTCACCACCGGGCAGGGGGCAAGATACGCAGTATTTT. Translated, it gives CASSPPGRGQDTQYF.

The chain employs TRBV4-1 and TRBJ2-1, with 9 bases aligning to TRBD1. The CDR3 totals 12 residues. After removal of 6 bases from V and 9 bases from J, the junction contained 3 bases not matched to a gene. Germline-derived CDR1 and CDR2 are MGHRA and YSYEKL. As DNA, the CDR3 is TGCGCCAGCAGGTTACAGGGGGCTGAGCAGTTCTTC. Encoded protein: CASRLQGAEQFF.

This chain uses TRBV7-9 with TRBJ1-1, with D unclear. The CDR3 extends over 14 amino acids. Germline V gene data show CDR1 as SEHNR and CDR2 as FQNEAQ (reference sequence). Between the trimmed V and J ends, which lost 1 base and 4 bases, there was a span of 10 bases. This CDR3 is CASSLEAGGTEAFF. In nucleotides, the CDR3 is TGTGCCAGCAGCTTAGAGGCGGGCGGCACTGAAGCTTTCTTT.

The CDR3, as DNA: TGTGCCATCAGTGAGGGACAGCTGTCGAACTATGGCTACACCTTC. Protein: CAISEGQLSNYGYTF. This chain links TRBV10-3 with TRBJ1-2; a weak D match, TRBD1 (6 bases). The CDR3 is made up of 15 amino acids. V was clipped by 2 bases and J by 2 bases, with 12 bases between them. CDR1 and CDR2 from the germline V gene are ENHRY and SYGVKD.

This chain joins TRBV3-1 (or the pseudogene TRBV3-2) and TRBJ2-2; TRBD2 might be the D (5 bases). V was pared by 1 base and J by 4 bases, with 10 bases between. Germline CDR1 LGHDT, CDR2 YNNKEL (reference sequence). This CDR3 region has 15 residues. The CDR3 sequence is CASSQGLTGTGELFF. CDR3 nucleotides: TGTGCCAGCAGCCAAGGACTAACGGGCACCGGGGAGCTGTTTTTT.

CDR3 loop: CASSFMGEREKLFF. DNA for the CDR3: TGTGCCAGCAGCTTCATGGGTGAGCGGGAAAAACTGTTTTTT. V and J are TRBV5-4 and TRBJ1-4; D not certain. V lost 2 bases to trimming and J lost 8 bases, with 13 bases between them. The CDR3 is 14 amino acids. Per the germline V gene, CDR1 is SGHNT and CDR2 is YYREEE (reference sequence).

The gene calls are TRBV27 and TRBJ2-3; a weak D match, TRBD2 (6 bases). Germline CDR1 reads MNHEY; CDR2 reads SMNVEV (reference sequence). The V end lost 5 bases, the J end lost 2 bases, and 14 bases lay between the germline ends. This CDR3 is 15 amino acids long. The CDR3 spells CASSPRDSLTDTQYF. The CDR3 DNA follows: TGTGCCAGCAGTCCCCGGGACTCCCTCACAGATACGCAGTATTTT.